This T cell receptor beta chain emerged from a study of blood T cell repertoires in COVID-19. In the study overall: The study drew acute and convalescent COVID-19 samples from the United States, Italy and Spain.

Only in-frame clones appear in the TCRdb table, and some are missing; sequencing was by immunoSEQ multiplex PCR. Here the sample spans over 200,000 clones, around nine tenths being singletons. CDR3 length equals 13 residues. Germline lookup yields CDR1 SGHVS and CDR2 FQNEAQ. After removal of 5 bases from V and 4 bases from J, the junction contained 4 bases not matched to a gene. This clone was detected only once. Recovery among Cohort 3 donors was established by two negative PCRs, clearance, or symptom resolution. The V gene is TRBV7-8, the J gene TRBJ2-7; 8 nucleotides agree with TRBD1. This TCR came from a man aged 25-45 years who had recovered from COVID-19. Sample: PBMCs or T cells enriched from blood (not recorded which). The CDR3 is CASSPRDRYEQYF. The CDR3 DNA reads as TGTGCCAGCAGCCCCCGGGACAGGTACGAGCAGTACTTC.